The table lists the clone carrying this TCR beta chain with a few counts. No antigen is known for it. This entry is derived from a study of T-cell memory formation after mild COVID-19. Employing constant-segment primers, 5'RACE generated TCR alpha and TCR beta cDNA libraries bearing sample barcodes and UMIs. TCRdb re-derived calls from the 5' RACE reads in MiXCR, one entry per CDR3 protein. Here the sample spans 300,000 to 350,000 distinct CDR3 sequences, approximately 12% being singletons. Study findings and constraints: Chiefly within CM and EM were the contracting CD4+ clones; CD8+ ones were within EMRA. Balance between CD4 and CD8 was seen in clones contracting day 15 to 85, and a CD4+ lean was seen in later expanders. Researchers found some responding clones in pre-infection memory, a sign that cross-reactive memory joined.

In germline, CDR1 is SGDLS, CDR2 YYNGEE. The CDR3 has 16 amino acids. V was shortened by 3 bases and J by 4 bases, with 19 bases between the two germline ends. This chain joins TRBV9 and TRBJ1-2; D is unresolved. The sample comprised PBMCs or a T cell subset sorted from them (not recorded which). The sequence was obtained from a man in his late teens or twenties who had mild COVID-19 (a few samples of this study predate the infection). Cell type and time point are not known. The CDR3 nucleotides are TGTGCCAGCAGCGAACGGAGGCGTTATGGGTTCTATGGCTACACCTTC. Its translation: CASSERRRYGFYGYTF. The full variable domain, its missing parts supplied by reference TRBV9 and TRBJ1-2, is DSGVTQTPKHLITATGQRVTLRCSPRSGDLSVYWYQQSLDQGLQFLIQYYNGEERAKGNILERFSAQQFPDLHSELNLSSLELGDSALYFCASSERRRYGFYGYTFGSGTRLTVV.